This TCR beta chain appears in the sequencing data of a study of shared clonotypes between healthy human individuals. For the study at large: Per donor, CD8 memory used one plate, CD8 naive used two, CD4 memory used three and CD4 naive used three.

General observations from the study: In contrast to clonotypes shared by all four donors, non-shared clonotypes had lower generation probabilities.

Some clones are missing from TCRdb's copy, which holds only in-frame ones; the method was immunoSEQ multiplex PCR. The sample has under 650,000 clones, 90% to 97% seen once; the top ten hold approximately 0.062%. Free of recent acute infections or vaccinations, the donors were healthy HIV-negative adults. Researchers partitioned CD4+ cells into CD45RA+ naive and CD45RA-negative memory subsets. With respect to this clone: The target antigen is unknown. The same CDR3 is also encoded by other DNA sequences in this sample.

Sequences were obtained from naive CD4+ T cells sorted from blood. Indicated subset: CD45RA+ positively selected. This TCR was recovered from a woman aged 25 to 45 in good health.

CDR3 in DNA: TGTGCCAGCAGTTCGCCAACCTACGAGCAGTACTTC. Its translation is CASSSPTYEQYF. This rearrangement joins TRBV6-5 to TRBJ2-7; D call uncertain. CDR1 is MNHEY, CDR2 SVGAGI, per germline. Trimming took 4 bases from V and 2 from J, leaving 6 bases between them. The CDR3 extends over 12 amino acids.